This T cell receptor (beta chain) was retrieved from a study of cytomegalovirus exposure and HLA in healthy donors. Study conclusions and caveats: It was found in a later analysis that first-cohort TCR clusters tended to co-occur in the 100 to 150 validation repertoires.

Germline V gene lookup returns CDR1 SGHNT and CDR2 YYREEE (reference sequence). V lost 4 bases to trimming and J lost 5 bases, with 12 bases between them. This CDR3 has 13 amino acids. About this clone: As yet, its antigen is unknown.

TCRdb's copy holds only in-frame clones and misses some; the assay was immunoSEQ multiplex PCR. Of more than 90,000 clones in the sample, about 82% were seen once. The receptor comes from a man aged 18 to 29 in good health and CMV-seronegative. The chain is built from TRBV5-4 and TRBJ1-2; perhaps TRBD1 as D (5 bases). The sequenced sample was PBMCs. The CDR3 loop is CASSAGDPYGYTF. Written as DNA, the CDR3 is TGTGCCAGCAGCGCGGGGGACCCTTATGGCTACACCTTC.